This T cell receptor beta chain was recorded in a study of blood T cell repertoires in COVID-19. Study-level background: Samples of COVID-19 (acute and convalescent) were obtained from the United States, Italy and Spain. The analysed material was cDNA or gDNA that came from T cells, B-cell-depleted T cells, or PBMCs.

The V gene's germline CDR1 is MNHNY and CDR2 SVGAGI (reference sequence). V lost 5 bases, J lost 0 bases, and 16 bases stayed unmatched. The CDR3 totals 19 residues. Original methodology: Counts of nucleated cells, estimated from reference gene primer amplification, were obtained. Measured with immunoSEQ multiplex PCR; TCRdb has only the in-frame clones, and not every one. The DNA gave D and trimming, while V, J and clone size come from that table. The table has 150,000 or so clones, around 89% seen once. This clone was detected only once. V is TRBV6-6 and J is TRBJ2-1; TRBD1 matches 7 bases. This sequence was found in a man aged 60 to 75 with active or convalescent COVID-19. The sequenced sample was peripheral blood. The CDR3 reads CASSRDSYSSISSYNEQFF. The CDR3 nucleotides read TGTGCCAGCAGTCGGGACAGCTATAGTTCTATCAGCTCCTACAATGAGCAGTTCTTC.